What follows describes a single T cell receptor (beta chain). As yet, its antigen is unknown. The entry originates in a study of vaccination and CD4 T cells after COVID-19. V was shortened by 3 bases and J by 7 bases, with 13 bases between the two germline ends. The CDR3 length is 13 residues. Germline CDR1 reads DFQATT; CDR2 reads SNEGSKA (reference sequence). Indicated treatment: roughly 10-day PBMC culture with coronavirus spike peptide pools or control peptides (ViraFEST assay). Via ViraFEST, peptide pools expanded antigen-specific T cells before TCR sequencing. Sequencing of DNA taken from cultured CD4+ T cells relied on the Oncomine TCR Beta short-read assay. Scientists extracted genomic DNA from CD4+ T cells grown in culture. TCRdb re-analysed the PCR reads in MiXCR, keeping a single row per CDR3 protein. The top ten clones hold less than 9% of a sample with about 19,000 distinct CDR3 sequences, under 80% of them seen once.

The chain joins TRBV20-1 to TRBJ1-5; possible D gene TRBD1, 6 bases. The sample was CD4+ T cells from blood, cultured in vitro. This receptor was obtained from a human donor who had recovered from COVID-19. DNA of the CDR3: TGCAGTGCTAGTTTCGGGGGGCGACAGCCCCAGCATTTT. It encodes CSASFGGRQPQHF.